The sequence of this T cell receptor beta chain was determined in a study of OX40 agonist ivuxolimab in advanced cancers. The V gene end was trimmed by 6 bases and the J gene end by 5 bases; junction bases not matched to a gene: 16. CDR1 is SNHLY and CDR2 is FYNNEI in the germline V gene. This CDR3 has 17 amino acids. Sequenced by immunoSEQ multiplex PCR; TCRdb stores in-frame clones only, minus some. The sample has about 49,000 clones, about 85% seen once. Study-wide results and limits: Relative to CD4+ cells, CD8+ T cells on average had more expanded clones. In a subset of nonresponders, normalized T-cell clonal expansion was also low.

Notes on this clone: What it recognizes is unknown.

The chain joins TRBV2 to TRBJ2-5; 9 positions match TRBD2. The starting material was CD4+ or CD8+ T cells sorted from blood, obtained in a trial of the OX40 agonist ivuxolimab. This clonotype was sampled from an adult with an advanced solid tumor such as melanoma, head and neck, liver or kidney cancer. CDR3 DNA: TGTGCCAGCAGCCGAGCAGCCAGCGGGGGGCCTCAGGAGACCCAGTACTTC. This gives the protein CASSRAASGGPQETQYF. Full variable domain (remainder filled in from reference TRBV2 and TRBJ2-5): EPEVTQTPSHQVTQMGQEVILRCVPISNHLYFYWYRQILGQKVEFLVSFYNNEISEKSEIFDDQFSVERPDGSNFTLKIRSTKLEDSAMYFCASSRAASGGPQETQYFGPGTRLLVL.